This T cell receptor beta chain was retrieved from a study of blood T cell repertoires in COVID-19. Germline CDR1 SGHNT, CDR2 YYREEE (reference sequence). The CDR3 contains 15 residues. The junction had 2 bases not matched to a gene; V was cut back by 1 base and J by 6 bases. Clones were sequenced by immunoSEQ multiplex PCR, and TCRdb holds only the in-frame ones, with some missing. The sample carries under 350,000 clones, more than 80% recorded once. V is TRBV5-4 and J is TRBJ2-3, with 13 bases fitting TRBD2. This sequence originates from a woman in her twenties or thirties with COVID-19, enrolled during active disease. The specimen sequenced was peripheral blood. The CDR3 sequence: CASSLRTSGSDTQYF. In DNA form, the CDR3 reads TGTGCCAGCAGCTTGAGGACTAGCGGGAGCGATACGCAGTATTTT.